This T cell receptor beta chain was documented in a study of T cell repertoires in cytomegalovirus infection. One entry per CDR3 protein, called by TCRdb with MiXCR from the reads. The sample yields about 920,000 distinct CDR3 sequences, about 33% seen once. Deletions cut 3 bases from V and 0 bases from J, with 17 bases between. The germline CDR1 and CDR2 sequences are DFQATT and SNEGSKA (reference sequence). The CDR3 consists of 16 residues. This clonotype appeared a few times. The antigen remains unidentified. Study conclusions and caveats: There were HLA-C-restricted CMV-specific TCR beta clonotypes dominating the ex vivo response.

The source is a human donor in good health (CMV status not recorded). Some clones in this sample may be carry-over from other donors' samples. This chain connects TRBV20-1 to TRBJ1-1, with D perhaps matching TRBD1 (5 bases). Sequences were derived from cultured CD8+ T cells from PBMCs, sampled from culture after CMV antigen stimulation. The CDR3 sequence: CSASRGIKTLNTEAFF. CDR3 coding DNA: TGCAGTGCTAGTAGGGGAATCAAGACCCTGAACACTGAAGCTTTCTTT.